The 27 T cell receptor beta chains below come from one sample, sequenced in a study of OX40 agonist ivuxolimab in advanced cancers. Assay: immunoSEQ multiplex PCR; the TCRdb copy retains only in-frame clones and omits some. The top ten clones hold approximately 0.49% of a sample with around 110,000 clones, approximately 90% of them seen once. Here the sequenced sample was CD4+ or CD8+ T cells sorted from blood, taken in a trial of the OX40 agonist ivuxolimab. The receptors derive from an adult with an advanced solid tumor such as melanoma, head and neck, liver or kidney cancer.

This clone was counted only a few times. The J gene is TRBJ1-3, the V gene TRBV5-6, with D hard to call. V shed 7 bases and J shed 0 bases, with 8 bases lying between them. Germline V lookup: CDR1 SGHDT, CDR2 YYEEEE. CDR3 size: 13 residues. The CDR3, as DNA: TGTGCCAGCGCCGAGAGCTCTGGAAACACCATATATTTT. Its translation is CASAESSGNTIYF.

The chain links TRBV7-2 to TRBJ2-3, with D perhaps TRBD1 or TRBD2 (5 bases each). Germline V gene data show CDR1 as SGHTA and CDR2 as FQGNSA. Trimming removed 10 bases from V and 0 bases from J, with 14 bases in between. There are 14 residues in the CDR3. CDR3 sequence reads: CATTLGRSTDTQYF. In DNA, the CDR3 is TGTGCCACCACGTTGGGACGGAGCACAGATACGCAGTATTTT.

This clone was observed once. This chain uses TRBV28 with TRBJ2-5, with 7 bases fitting TRBD1. Germline V gene data show CDR1 as MDHEN and CDR2 as SYDVKM. V shed 6 bases and J 3 bases; nucleotides not matched to a gene: 7. This CDR3 is built from 14 residues. The CDR3 coding sequence is TGTGCCAGCAGAACCGAAGGGGGCGAAGAGACCCAGTACTTC. Protein sequence: CASRTEGGEETQYF.

The DNA of the CDR3 is TGTGCCAGCAGATCGACCGGGGGGTCCTCACCCCTCCACTTT. It translates to CASRSTGGSSPLHF. The J gene is TRBJ1-6, the V gene TRBV5-4, with D maybe TRBD1 (5 bases). The CDR3 is made up of 14 amino acids. V shed 5 bases and J shed 10 bases, with 16 bases lying between them. Germline-derived CDR1 and CDR2 are SGHNT and YYREEE (reference sequence).

The chain employs TRBV2 and TRBJ1-1, with D possibly matching TRBD1 (6 bases). Germline CDR1 reads SNHLY; CDR2 reads FYNNEI. V lost 2 bases and J 1 base, leaving 11 bases between the germline ends. CDR3 length: 15 amino acids. In DNA, the CDR3 is TGTGCCAGCAGTGAAAGGGGGGCTGGGAACACTGAAGCTTTCTTT. Protein product: CASSERGAGNTEAFF.

V is TRBV29-1 and J is TRBJ2-5; the match to TRBD2 covers 11 bases. The CDR3 runs to 14 residues. Germline trimming cut 7 bases from V and 2 bases from J; bases unmatched to any gene: 6. The germline V gene has CDR1 SQVTM and CDR2 ANQGSEA. The CDR3 reads CSARLAGRQETQYF. The CDR3 DNA reads as TGCAGCGCCCGACTAGCGGGGAGACAAGAGACCCAGTACTTC. Full variable domain (outside the CDR3, taken from reference TRBV29-1 and TRBJ2-5): SAVISQKPSRDICQRGTSLTIQCQVDSQVTMMFWYRQQPGQSLTLIATANQGSEATYESGFVIDKFPISRPNLTFSTLTVSNMSPEDSSIYLCSARLAGRQETQYFGPGTRLLVL.

The V gene is TRBV11-2, the J gene TRBJ2-1; no definite D call. The CDR3 length is 13 residues. Germline CDR1 reads SGHAT; CDR2 reads FQNNGV. Trimming pared 3 bases from V and 6 bases from J, leaving 9 bases between. This CDR3 is CASSLQGSNEQFF. CDR3 coding DNA: TGTGCCAGCAGCTTGCAAGGTTCCAATGAGCAGTTCTTC.

The rearrangement uses TRBV30 and TRBJ2-7; possibly TRBD1 or TRBD2 for D (5 bases each). This CDR3 is built from 12 residues. In germline, CDR1 is GTSNPN, CDR2 SVGIG (reference sequence). The CDR3 is CAGENLGYEQYF. DNA of the CDR3: TGTGCGGGGGAGAATTTAGGGTACGAGCAGTACTTC.

This sequence joins TRBV30 and TRBJ1-1; no reliable D call. The germline CDR1 and CDR2 sequences are GTSNPN and SVGIG (reference sequence). The CDR3 loop spans 11 amino acids. Trimming stripped 0 bases from V and 5 bases from J, with 4 bases between. The CDR3 region is CAWSVLTEAFF. The CDR3 DNA follows: TGTGCCTGGAGTGTACTAACTGAAGCTTTCTTT.

V is TRBV5-8 and J is TRBJ2-5; unclear D gene. This CDR3 has 11 amino acids. Trimming pared 0 bases from V and 5 bases from J, leaving 2 bases between. Germline CDR1 SGHTS, CDR2 YDEGEE. This chain's CDR3 is CASSLVETQYF. The CDR3 DNA reads as TGTGCCAGCAGCTTGGTGGAGACCCAGTACTTC.

This clone appeared a single time. At one end the junction does not follow the germline gene, possibly because of a read error. J is TRBJ1-2 and V is TRBV11-1; 12 bases agree with TRBD1. The CDR3 is 14 residues long. Germline CDR1 is SGHAT and CDR2 is FQDESV (reference sequence). Here the CDR3 reads CASSLAQGTGGFAF. The DNA of the CDR3 is TGTGCCAGCAGCTTAGCCCAAGGGACAGGGGGCTTCGCCTTC.

This clone was recorded a few times. The chain carries TRBV12-5 and TRBJ1-2; 8 positions agree with TRBD1. Trimming at V came to 2 bases and at J to 1 base, leaving 6 bases not matched to a gene. This CDR3 region has 16 residues. Per germline, CDR1 LGHNT and CDR2 FRNRAP. CDR3 bases: TGTGCTAGTGGTTTGTCCACAGGGGGAGGTAACTATGGCTACACCTTC. Protein sequence: CASGLSTGGGNYGYTF. The variable domain in full, with the rest retrieved from reference TRBV12-5 and TRBJ1-2, is DARVTQTPRHKVTEMGQEVTMRCQPILGHNTVFWYRQTMMQGLELLAYFRNRAPLDDSGMPKDRFSAEMPDATLATLKIQPSEPRDSAVYFCASGLSTGGGNYGYTFGSGTRLTVV.

This chain links TRBV28 with TRBJ1-4; 9 bases map to TRBD1. V lost 4 bases to trimming and J lost 8 bases; unmatched junction nucleotides: 8. CDR1 is MDHEN and CDR2 is SYDVKM in the germline V gene. CDR3 size: 15 residues. CDR3 sequence reads: CASSSPGQGGEKLFF. The CDR3 nucleotides are TGTGCCAGCAGTTCCCCGGGACAGGGTGGCGAAAAACTGTTTTTT.

This rearrangement joins TRBV9 to TRBJ1-4; 10 bases line up with TRBD1. Trimming took 6 bases from V and 7 from J; bases not matched to a gene: 6. The germline CDR1 and CDR2 sequences are SGDLS and YYNGEE. The CDR3 runs 14 residues. The CDR3 sequence: CASTRTGGFEKLFF. In nucleotides, the CDR3 is TGTGCCAGCACTCGGACAGGGGGTTTTGAAAAACTGTTTTTT.

The chain couples TRBV5-1 to TRBJ2-5; D tentatively fits TRBD1 or TRBD2 (6 bases each). Trimming took off 0 bases at V and 5 bases at J, with 14 bases between the two ends. This CDR3 has 15 residues. Germline assignment: CDR1 SGHRS and CDR2 YFSETQ. CDR3 in amino acids: CASSLGGAQQETQYF. Written as DNA, the CDR3 is TGCGCCAGCAGCTTGGGGGGGGCCCAGCAGGAGACCCAGTACTTC.

The J gene is TRBJ1-3, the V gene TRBV2, with D possibly TRBD1 on 5 matching bases. The CDR3 loop spans 15 amino acids. Trimming removed 4 bases from V and 3 bases from J, with 13 bases in between. Germline V gives CDR1 SNHLY, CDR2 FYNNEI. This CDR3 reads CASSGAWTSGNTIYF. Here the CDR3 DNA reads TGTGCCAGCAGTGGAGCGTGGACAAGTGGAAACACCATATATTTT.

J is TRBJ2-3 and V is TRBV5-1, with TRBD2 matching over 11 bases. V dropped 0 bases and J dropped 3; count of bases not matched to a gene: 6. Germline values: CDR1 SGHRS, CDR2 YFSETQ. This CDR3 has 17 amino acids. The CDR3 nucleotides read TGCGCCAGCAGCTTGGCAACTAGCGGGGGACCTACAGATACGCAGTATTTT. This translates into CASSLATSGGPTDTQYF. Based on the CDR3 plus reference TRBV5-1 and TRBJ2-3, the full variable domain is KAGVTQTPRYLIKTRGQQVTLSCSPISGHRSVSWYQQTPGQGLQFLFEYFSETQRNKGNFPGRFSGRQFSNSRSEMNVSTLELGDSALYLCASSLATSGGPTDTQYFGPGTRLTVL.

The V gene is TRBV9, the J gene TRBJ1-4, with D unclear. This CDR3 comprises 14 residues. Germline lookup yields CDR1 SGDLS and CDR2 YYNGEE. Between the trimmed V and J ends, which lost 2 bases and 4 bases, there was a span of 9 bases. CDR3 coding DNA: TGTGCCAGCAGCGTTGACGGATATAATGAAAAACTGTTTTTT. This encodes CASSVDGYNEKLFF.

J is TRBJ2-1 and V is TRBV4-2; 12 bases line up with TRBD2. Germline V gene lookup returns CDR1 LGHNA and CDR2 YNFKEQ. This CDR3 has 12 residues. V was clipped by 4 bases and J by 15 bases; unmatched bases: 4. The CDR3 region has the DNA TGTGCCAGCAGCCCGACTAGCGGGGGACCGTTCTTC. This translates into CASSPTSGGPFF.

CDR3 loop: CASSEELRGNIQYF. The CDR3 DNA sequence: TGTGCCAGCAGTGAAGAGCTAAGGGGGAACATTCAGTACTTC. V gene TRBV6-1 combines with J gene TRBJ2-4; possibly TRBD1 for D (6 bases). V lost 1 base to trimming and J lost 7 bases, with 11 bases between them. The CDR3 runs 14 residues. Germline V gene lookup returns CDR1 MNHNS and CDR2 SASEGT.

This sequence joins TRBV25-1 and TRBJ1-2; unclear D gene. The V gene's germline CDR1 is MGHDK and CDR2 SYGVNS. The germline V and J ends were trimmed by 4 bases and 1 base, with 16 bases remaining between them. The CDR3 runs to 16 residues. CDR3 coding DNA: TGTGCCAGCAGTGGAATCTCAAATCCCAATAACTATGGCTACACCTTC. Protein product: CASSGISNPNNYGYTF.

This chain connects TRBV7-9 to TRBJ2-3; no firm D call. Between the trimmed V and J ends, which lost 0 bases and 5 bases, there was a span of 0 bases. The CDR3 consists of 11 residues. The V gene's germline CDR1 is SEHNR and CDR2 FQNEAQ (reference sequence). The CDR3 sequence is CASSLADTQYF. The CDR3 nucleotides read TGTGCCAGCAGCTTAGCAGATACGCAGTATTTT.

This sequence joins TRBV28 and TRBJ2-1; maybe TRBD2 (6 bases). Germline V gene data show CDR1 as MDHEN and CDR2 as SYDVKM. This CDR3 is 13 amino acids long. With 11 bases removed from V and 0 bases from J, the gap between germline ends came to 11 bases. CDR3 DNA sequence: TGTGCCGCCGGGGGAAGCTCCTACAATGAGCAGTTCTTC. As protein: CAAGGSSYNEQFF. Full variable domain (remainder filled in from reference TRBV28 and TRBJ2-1): DVKVTQSSRYLVKRTGEKVFLECVQDMDHENMFWYRQDPGLGLRLIYFSYDVKMKEKGDIPEGYSVSREKKERFSLILESASTNQTSMYLCAAGGSSYNEQFFGPGTRLTVL.

The chain links TRBV2 to TRBJ1-5, with TRBD1 identical over 7 bases. CDR1 is SNHLY and CDR2 is FYNNEI in the germline V gene. The CDR3 is 14 amino acids. V trimming: 5 bases; J trimming: 6 bases; junction bases outside the gene matches: 7. This chain's CDR3 is CASSLTGNSQPQHF. DNA of the CDR3: TGTGCCAGCAGTTTGACAGGGAACAGTCAGCCCCAGCATTTT. The variable domain in full, with the rest retrieved from reference TRBV2 and TRBJ1-5, is EPEVTQTPSHQVTQMGQEVILRCVPISNHLYFYWYRQILGQKVEFLVSFYNNEISEKSEIFDDQFSVERPDGSNFTLKIRSTKLEDSAMYFCASSLTGNSQPQHFGDGTRLSIL.

This clone was counted a single time. This chain links TRBV7-2 with TRBJ1-6; a possible D gene is TRBD1 (5 bases). The CDR3 runs to 15 residues. Germline-derived CDR1 and CDR2 are SGHTA and FQGNSA. V was cut by 3 bases and J by 8 bases, with 14 bases left in between. The CDR3 here is CASSLRTRGYSPLHF. CDR3 bases: TGTGCCAGCAGCTTGCGGACGAGGGGTTATTCACCCCTCCACTTT.

The J gene is TRBJ1-4, the V gene TRBV19; D remains ambiguous. Looked up from germline, CDR1 is LNHDA and CDR2 is SQIVND (reference sequence). The CDR3 is 15 amino acids. The V end lost 5 bases, the J end lost 3 bases, and 13 bases lay between the germline ends. The CDR3 here is CASSGGGRPNEKLFF. DNA for the CDR3: TGTGCCAGTAGTGGAGGCGGGAGGCCTAATGAAAAACTGTTTTTT.

Comment on this clone: Other DNA sequences in the sample encode the same CDR3. The J gene is TRBJ2-7, the V gene TRBV14, with unresolved D. Trimming took off 3 bases at V and 3 bases at J, with 3 bases between the two ends. CDR3 length equals 11 residues. Germline V gene data show CDR1 as SGHDN and CDR2 as FVKESK. This chain's CDR3 is CASSQYYEQYF. The DNA of the CDR3 is TGTGCCAGCAGCCAGTACTACGAGCAGTACTTC.